This T cell receptor beta chain was identified during a study of blood T cell repertoires in COVID-19. Overall study: Donors in the United States, Italy and Spain gave samples during acute or convalescent COVID-19. From T cells, B-cell-depleted T cells, or PBMCs came the material, which was cDNA or gDNA.

Sequencing was performed with immunoSEQ multiplex PCR; in TCRdb, only in-frame clones are kept and a portion is missing. Among approximately 92,000 clones, over 80% were seen once, and the ten largest hold under 3.5%. Trimming left V 0 bases short and J 2 bases short, with 12 bases between. The CDR3 is 15 residues long. Germline V CDR1 and CDR2: SGDLS, YYNGEE. J is TRBJ2-7 and V is TRBV9; D might be TRBD2 (6 bases). Sequencing input: peripheral blood. The receptor comes from a man aged 45-65 years with acute or convalescent COVID-19. The CDR3 spells CASSVAAGSTYEQYF. The CDR3 bases are TGTGCCAGCAGCGTAGCGGCGGGATCGACCTACGAGCAGTACTTC.